This paragraph reports one TCR beta chain. The CDR3 is 13 amino acids. Trimming shortened V by 9 bases and J by 10 bases, and 16 bases separated the two germline ends. Germline CDR1 SNHLY, CDR2 FYNNEI. The sample originates from a study of blood T cell repertoires in COVID-19. As for the study in general: Samples came from the United States, Italy and Spain, spanning acute and convalescent COVID-19. In each case, the material was cDNA or gDNA derived from T cells, B-cell-depleted T cells, or PBMCs.

Authors' processing steps: Amplification from reference gene primers served as the basis for estimated nucleated cell counts. Sequencing used immunoSEQ multiplex PCR; TCRdb keeps in-frame clones, though not all of them. From that table come the V and J calls and clone size; the DNA was used to work out D and trimming. The table records about 360,000 clones, roughly 86% of them present only once. Participant reports of clinical history set cohort assignment. V gene TRBV2 combines with J gene TRBJ1-6; D is uncertain. This clonotype originated in a woman aged 40 to 50 with acute COVID-19. The specimen was PBMCs or T cells enriched from blood (not recorded which). CDR3 sequence: CASRRGEGSPLHF. As DNA, the CDR3 is TGTGCCAGTCGTCGGGGTGAAGGGTCACCCCTCCACTTT.